Following are 11 T cell receptor beta chains from one sample sequenced in a study of T cells after yellow fever vaccination. TCRdb re-called the 5' RACE reads through MiXCR, storing one row per CDR3 protein. The table shows some 9,600 distinct CDR3 sequences, with around 5.2% occurring only once. The sequencing used PBMCs, either bulk or a sorted T-cell subset (CD4+, CD8+, memory, or dextramer-sorted; not recorded which), collected around 15 days after the first yellow fever vaccination. The receptor set was obtained from a man between 18 and 29 years old who received the YFV17D yellow fever vaccine.

This clonotype is classed as medium-sized. The chain has TRBV7-2 and TRBJ1-2; TRBD1 matches at 9 bases. The length of the CDR3 is 13 residues. The germline gives CDR1 SGHTA, CDR2 FQGNSA. J was trimmed by 8 bases and V by 5 bases; bases with no gene match: 6. CDR3 sequence (DNA): TGTGCCAGCAGCGCTACAGGGGGCACAGGCTACACCTTC. Translated: CASSATGGTGYTF.

By proportion, this clonotype is medium-sized. V gene TRBV28 combines with J gene TRBJ1-5; D gene unclear. Germline assignment: CDR1 MDHEN and CDR2 SYDVKM. The CDR3 is 13 amino acids. Trimming cost V 6 bases and J 9 bases, with 15 bases left between them. CDR3 loop: CASSPSGPLPQHF. In DNA form, the CDR3 reads TGTGCCAGCAGCCCCTCGGGTCCTTTGCCCCAGCATTTT.

This clonotype was detected many times. The chain links TRBV28 to TRBJ2-1, with D possibly called TRBD1 or TRBD2 (5 bases each). Trimming shortened V by 7 bases and J by 4 bases, and 14 bases separated the two germline ends. This CDR3 has 14 residues. The germline V gene encodes CDR1 MDHEN and CDR2 SYDVKM. The CDR3 coding sequence is TGTGCCAGCACCGACGGGACGCCTTACAATGAGCAGTTCTTC. As protein: CASTDGTPYNEQFF.

This clonotype rates as medium-sized. The J gene is TRBJ2-5, the V gene TRBV5-1, with 11 nucleotides matching TRBD1. V gave up 0 bases and J gave up 5 bases; unmatched junction bases: 3. Germline-derived CDR1 and CDR2 are SGHRS and YFSETQ. This CDR3 is 15 amino acids long. In nucleotides, the CDR3 is TGCGCCAGCAGCTTGGCCGGACAGGGGGCTGAGACCCAGTACTTC. Protein: CASSLAGQGAETQYF.

This rearrangement joins TRBV28 to TRBJ1-1; no clear D gene. The CDR3 is 14 residues long. Germline V CDR1 and CDR2: MDHEN, SYDVKM. V was clipped by 2 bases and J by 1 base, with 8 bases between them. Here the CDR3 DNA reads TGTGCCAGCAGTTTAATCGCAGGGAACACTGAAGCTTTCTTT. It codes for CASSLIAGNTEAFF.

This clonotype appeared many times. V gene TRBV24-1 combines with J gene TRBJ1-5; D is uncertain. This CDR3 is 13 amino acids long. V was pared by 1 base and J by 5 bases, with 5 bases between. Germline loops: CDR1 KGHDR, CDR2 SFDVKD. CDR3 in amino acids: CATSDFADQPQHF. The CDR3 DNA sequence: TGTGCCACCAGTGATTTTGCGGATCAGCCCCAGCATTTT.

This clonotype came up many times. The V and J genes are TRBV3-1 and TRBJ2-3, with D perhaps TRBD2 (6 bases). Germline V gene lookup returns CDR1 LGHDT and CDR2 YNNKEL (reference sequence). The CDR3 loop spans 17 amino acids. Trimming pared 3 bases from V and 0 bases from J, leaving 16 bases between. The CDR3 DNA reads TGTGCCAGCAGCCAGGCCGATTTTGGGGGGAGCACAGATACGCAGTATTTT. Translated: CASSQADFGGSTDTQYF.

Judged by abundance, this clonotype is medium-sized (0.01 to 0.1%). The V gene is TRBV3-1, the J gene TRBJ2-5, with 9 bases fitting TRBD2. Germline CDR1 and CDR2: LGHDT and YNNKEL (reference sequence). CDR3 length equals 16 residues. Germline trimming cut 1 base from V and 5 bases from J; bases unmatched to any gene: 8. The CDR3 DNA is TGTGCCAGCAGCCAAGTTGGCGGGGGGGCTTGGGAGACCCAGTACTTC. Translating it yields CASSQVGGGAWETQYF.

This clonotype was seen repeatedly, ten times or more. This chain joins TRBV19 and TRBJ2-3; D might be TRBD2 (5 bases). The CDR3 has 14 amino acids. Germline V gives CDR1 LNHDA, CDR2 SQIVND (reference sequence). Trimming shortened V by 7 bases and J by 1 base, and 12 bases separated the two germline ends. The CDR3 here is CASNRSGCTDTQYF. The CDR3 DNA follows: TGTGCCAGTAATAGAAGCGGATGCACAGATACGCAGTATTTT. The full variable domain, its missing parts supplied by reference TRBV19 and TRBJ2-3, is DGGITQSPKYLFRKEGQNVTLSCEQNLNHDAMYWYRQDPGQGLRLIYYSQIVNDFQKGDIAEGYSVSREKKESFPLTVTSAQKNPTAFYLCASNRSGCTDTQYFGPGTRLTVL.

This clonotype came up many times. V gene TRBV18 combines with J gene TRBJ1-5, with D perhaps TRBD1 (5 bases). CDR3 length: 14 amino acids. V was trimmed by 6 bases and J by 3 bases, leaving 12 bases between them. The germline V gene has CDR1 KGHSH and CDR2 LQKENI. CDR3 DNA: TGTGCCAGCTCTCCGGACACTAACAATCAGCCCCAGCATTTT. Encoded protein: CASSPDTNNQPQHF.

In its sample, this clonotype is medium-sized (0.01 to 0.1%). The chain recombines TRBV5-1 with TRBJ1-5; a weak D match, TRBD1 (6 bases). The CDR3 spans 15 residues. CDR1 SGHRS and CDR2 YFSETQ come from the germline V gene. The V end lost 4 bases, the J end lost 3 bases, and 14 bases lay between the germline ends. CDR3 region: CASSPGGAYNQPQHF. In nucleotides, the CDR3 is TGCGCCAGCAGCCCCGGGGGCGCCTACAATCAGCCCCAGCATTTT. Full variable domain (missing parts from reference TRBV5-1 and TRBJ1-5): KAGVTQTPRYLIKTRGQQVTLSCSPISGHRSVSWYQQTPGQGLQFLFEYFSETQRNKGNFPGRFSGRQFSNSRSEMNVSTLELGDSALYLCASSPGGAYNQPQHFGDGTRLSIL.